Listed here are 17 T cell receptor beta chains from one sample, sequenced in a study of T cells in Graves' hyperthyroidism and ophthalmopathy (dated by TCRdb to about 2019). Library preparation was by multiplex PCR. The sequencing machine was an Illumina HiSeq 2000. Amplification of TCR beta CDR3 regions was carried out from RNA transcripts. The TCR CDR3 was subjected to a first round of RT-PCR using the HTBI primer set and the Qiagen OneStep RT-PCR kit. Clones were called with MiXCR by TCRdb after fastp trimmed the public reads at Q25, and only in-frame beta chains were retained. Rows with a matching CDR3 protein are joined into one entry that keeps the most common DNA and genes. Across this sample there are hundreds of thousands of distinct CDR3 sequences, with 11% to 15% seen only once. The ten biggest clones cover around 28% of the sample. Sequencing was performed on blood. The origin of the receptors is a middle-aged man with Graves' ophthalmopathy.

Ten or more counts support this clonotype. In DNA form, the CDR3 reads TGCAGCGCACAGGGGGCGAGTGGCGGGGAGCTGTTTTTT. Protein: CSAQGASGGELFF. V usage is TRBV29-1 and J usage is TRBJ2-2; 9 bases fit TRBD1. The CDR3 totals 13 residues. V was pared by 7 bases and J by 7 bases, with 7 bases of the junction left unmatched. Germline V lookup: CDR1 SQVTM, CDR2 ANQGSEA.

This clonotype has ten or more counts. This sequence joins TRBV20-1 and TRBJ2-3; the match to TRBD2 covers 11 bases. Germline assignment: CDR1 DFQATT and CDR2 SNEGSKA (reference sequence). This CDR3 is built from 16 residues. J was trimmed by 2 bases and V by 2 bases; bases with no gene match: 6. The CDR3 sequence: CSARLAGGYYTDTQYF. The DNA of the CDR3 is TGCAGTGCTAGACTAGCGGGAGGATATTACACAGATACGCAGTATTTT.

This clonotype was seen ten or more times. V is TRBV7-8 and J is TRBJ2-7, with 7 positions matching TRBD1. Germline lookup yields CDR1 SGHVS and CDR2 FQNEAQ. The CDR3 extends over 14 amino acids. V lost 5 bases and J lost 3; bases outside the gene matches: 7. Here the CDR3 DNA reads TGTGCCAGCAGCCCGAGGGACAGCATCTACGAGCAGTACTTC. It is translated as CASSPRDSIYEQYF.

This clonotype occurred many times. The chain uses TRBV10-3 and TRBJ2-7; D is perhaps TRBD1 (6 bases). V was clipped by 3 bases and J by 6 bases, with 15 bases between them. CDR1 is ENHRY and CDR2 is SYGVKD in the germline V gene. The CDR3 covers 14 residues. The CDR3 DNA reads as TGTGCCATCAGTGATCGGGACACCCAGGGCGAGCAGTACTTC. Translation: CAISDRDTQGEQYF.

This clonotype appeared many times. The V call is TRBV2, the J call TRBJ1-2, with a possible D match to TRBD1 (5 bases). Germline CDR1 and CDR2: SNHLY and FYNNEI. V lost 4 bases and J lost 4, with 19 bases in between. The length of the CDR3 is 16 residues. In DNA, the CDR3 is TGTGCCAGCAGTGGGGCCGAAGGGGCGATTGGCTATGGCTACACCTTC. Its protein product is CASSGAEGAIGYGYTF.

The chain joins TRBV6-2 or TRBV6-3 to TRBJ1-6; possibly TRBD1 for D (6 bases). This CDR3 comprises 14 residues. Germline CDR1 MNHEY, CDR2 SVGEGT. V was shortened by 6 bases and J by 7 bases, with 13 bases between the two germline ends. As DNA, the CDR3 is TGTGCCAGCAGACAACAACAGGGAAATTCACCCCTCCACTTT. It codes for CASRQQQGNSPLHF.

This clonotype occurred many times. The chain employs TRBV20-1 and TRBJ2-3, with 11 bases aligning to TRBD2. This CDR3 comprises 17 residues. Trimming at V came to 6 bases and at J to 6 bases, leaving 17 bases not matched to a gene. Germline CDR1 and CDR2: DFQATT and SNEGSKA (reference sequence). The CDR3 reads CSANNQLAGGNWDTQYF. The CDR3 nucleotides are TGCAGTGCCAACAACCAGCTAGCGGGAGGCAATTGGGATACGCAGTATTTT.

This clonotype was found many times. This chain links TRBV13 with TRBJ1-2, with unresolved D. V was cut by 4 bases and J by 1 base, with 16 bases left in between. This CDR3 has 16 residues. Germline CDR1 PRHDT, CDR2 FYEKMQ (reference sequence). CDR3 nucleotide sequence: TGTGCCAGCAGCTCGGACGGAAGAATTCTTAACTATGGCTACACCTTC. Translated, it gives CASSSDGRILNYGYTF.

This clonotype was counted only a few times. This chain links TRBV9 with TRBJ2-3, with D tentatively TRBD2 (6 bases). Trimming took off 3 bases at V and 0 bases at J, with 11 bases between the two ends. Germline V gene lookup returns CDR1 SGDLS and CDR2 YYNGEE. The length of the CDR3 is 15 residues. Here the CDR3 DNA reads TGTGCCAGCAGCGCGCGGGGTACTAGCACAGATACGCAGTATTTT. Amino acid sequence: CASSARGTSTDTQYF.

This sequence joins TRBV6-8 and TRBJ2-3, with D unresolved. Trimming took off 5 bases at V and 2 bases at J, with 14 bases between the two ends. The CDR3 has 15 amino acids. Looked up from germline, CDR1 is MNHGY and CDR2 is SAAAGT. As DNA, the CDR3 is TGTGCCAGCAGTGGCCTATTTGGGAACACAGATACGCAGTATTTT. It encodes CASSGLFGNTDTQYF.

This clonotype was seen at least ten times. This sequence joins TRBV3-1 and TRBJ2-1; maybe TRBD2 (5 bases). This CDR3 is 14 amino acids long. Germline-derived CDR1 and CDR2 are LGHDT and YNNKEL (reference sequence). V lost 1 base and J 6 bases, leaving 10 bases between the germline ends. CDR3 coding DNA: TGTGCCAGCAGCCAAGGCCCTAGCATCAATGAGCAGTTCTTC. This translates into CASSQGPSINEQFF.

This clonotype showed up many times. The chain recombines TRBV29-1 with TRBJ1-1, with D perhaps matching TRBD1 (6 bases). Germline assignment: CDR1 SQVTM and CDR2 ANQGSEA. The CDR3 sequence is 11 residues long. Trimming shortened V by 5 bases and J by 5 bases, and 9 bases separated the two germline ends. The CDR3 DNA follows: TGCAGCGTTCACAGGGAAACTGAAGCTTTCTTT. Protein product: CSVHRETEAFF.

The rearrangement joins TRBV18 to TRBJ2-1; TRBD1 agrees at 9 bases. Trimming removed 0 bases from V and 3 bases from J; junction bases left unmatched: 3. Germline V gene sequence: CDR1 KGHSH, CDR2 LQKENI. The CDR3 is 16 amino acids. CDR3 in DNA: TGTGCCAGCTCACCACCACAGGGGGCCGACTACAATGAGCAGTTCTTC. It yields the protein CASSPPQGADYNEQFF. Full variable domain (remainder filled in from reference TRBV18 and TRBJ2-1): NAGVMQNPRHLVRRRGQEARLRCSPMKGHSHVYWYRQLPEEGLKFMVYLQKENIIDESGMPKERFSAEFPKEGPSILRIQQVVRGDSAAYFCASSPPQGADYNEQFFGPGTRLTVL.

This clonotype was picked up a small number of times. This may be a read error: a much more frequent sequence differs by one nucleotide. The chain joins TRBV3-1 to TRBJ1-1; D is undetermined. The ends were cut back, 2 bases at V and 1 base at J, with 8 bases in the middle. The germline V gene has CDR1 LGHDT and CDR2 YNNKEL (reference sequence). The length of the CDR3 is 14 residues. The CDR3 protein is CASSQHGRNTEAFF. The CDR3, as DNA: TGTGCCAGCAGCCAACACGGACGGAACACTGAAGCTTTCTTT.

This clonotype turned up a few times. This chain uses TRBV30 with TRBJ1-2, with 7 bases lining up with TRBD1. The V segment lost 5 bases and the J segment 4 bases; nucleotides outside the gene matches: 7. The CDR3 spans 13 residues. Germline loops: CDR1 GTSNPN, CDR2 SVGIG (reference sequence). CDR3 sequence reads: CAWSPGQSYGYTF. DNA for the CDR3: TGTGCCTGGTCCCCGGGACAGAGCTATGGCTACACCTTC.

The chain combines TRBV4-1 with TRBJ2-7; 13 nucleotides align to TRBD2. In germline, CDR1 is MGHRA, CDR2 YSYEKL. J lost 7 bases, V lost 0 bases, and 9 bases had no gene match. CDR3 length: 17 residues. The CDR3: CASSQDLTPTSGGEQYF. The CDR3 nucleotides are TGCGCCAGCAGCCAAGATCTAACCCCGACTAGCGGGGGGGAGCAGTACTTC.

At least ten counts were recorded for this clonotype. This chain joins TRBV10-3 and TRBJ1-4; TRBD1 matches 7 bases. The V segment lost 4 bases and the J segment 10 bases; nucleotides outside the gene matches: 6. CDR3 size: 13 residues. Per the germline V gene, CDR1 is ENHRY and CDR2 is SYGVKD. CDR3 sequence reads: CAISGEDRTKLFF. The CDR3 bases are TGTGCCATCAGTGGTGAGGACAGGACAAAACTGTTTTTT.